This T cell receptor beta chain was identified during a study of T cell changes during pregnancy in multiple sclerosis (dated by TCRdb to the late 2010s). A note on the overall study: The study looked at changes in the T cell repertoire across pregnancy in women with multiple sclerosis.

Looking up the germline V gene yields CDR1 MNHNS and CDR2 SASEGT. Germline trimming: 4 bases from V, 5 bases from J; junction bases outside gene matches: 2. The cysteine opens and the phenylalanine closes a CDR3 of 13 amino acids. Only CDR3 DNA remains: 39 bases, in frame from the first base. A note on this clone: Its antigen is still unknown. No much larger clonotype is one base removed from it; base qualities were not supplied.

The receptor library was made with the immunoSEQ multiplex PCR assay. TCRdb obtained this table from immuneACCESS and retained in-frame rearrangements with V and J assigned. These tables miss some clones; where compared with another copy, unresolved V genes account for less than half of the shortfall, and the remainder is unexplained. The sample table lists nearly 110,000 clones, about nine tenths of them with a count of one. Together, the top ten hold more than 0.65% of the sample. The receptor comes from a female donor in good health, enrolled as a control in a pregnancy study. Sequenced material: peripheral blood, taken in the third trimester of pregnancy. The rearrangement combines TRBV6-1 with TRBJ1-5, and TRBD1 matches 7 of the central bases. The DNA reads TGTGCCAGCAGTGGGGACAGACATCAGCCCCAGCATTTT. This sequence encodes CASSGDRHQPQHF.